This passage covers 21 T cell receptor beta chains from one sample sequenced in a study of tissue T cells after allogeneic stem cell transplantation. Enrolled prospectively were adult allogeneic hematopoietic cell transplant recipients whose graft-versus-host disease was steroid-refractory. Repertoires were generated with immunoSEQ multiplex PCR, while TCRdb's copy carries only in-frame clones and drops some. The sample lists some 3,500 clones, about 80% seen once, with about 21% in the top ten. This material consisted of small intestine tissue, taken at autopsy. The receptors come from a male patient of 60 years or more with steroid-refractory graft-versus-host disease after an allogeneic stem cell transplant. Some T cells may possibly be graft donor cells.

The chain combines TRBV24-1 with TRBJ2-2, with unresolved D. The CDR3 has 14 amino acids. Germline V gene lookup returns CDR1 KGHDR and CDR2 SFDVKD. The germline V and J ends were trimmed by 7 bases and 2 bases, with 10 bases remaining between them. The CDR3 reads CATSRAVNTGELFF. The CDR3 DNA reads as TGTGCCACCAGCCGGGCCGTCAACACCGGGGAGCTGTTTTTT.

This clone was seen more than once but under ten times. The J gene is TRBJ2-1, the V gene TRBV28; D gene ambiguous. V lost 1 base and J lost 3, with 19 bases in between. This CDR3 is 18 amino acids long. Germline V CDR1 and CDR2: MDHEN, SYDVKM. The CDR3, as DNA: TGTGCCAGCAGTTTATCCCCCCTTATAAGCGTTGACTACAATGAGCAGTTCTTC. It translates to CASSLSPLISVDYNEQFF. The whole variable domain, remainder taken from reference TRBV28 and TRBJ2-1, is DVKVTQSSRYLVKRTGEKVFLECVQDMDHENMFWYRQDPGLGLRLIYFSYDVKMKEKGDIPEGYSVSREKKERFSLILESASTNQTSMYLCASSLSPLISVDYNEQFFGPGTRLTVL.

CDR3 DNA: TGTGCCAGCAGCTTGGTAGGGACAGGGCAGAATCAGCCCCAGCATTTT. This encodes CASSLVGTGQNQPQHF. The rearrangement links TRBV5-5 to TRBJ1-5; 9 nucleotides agree with TRBD1. The CDR3 extends over 16 amino acids. Per germline, CDR1 SGHKS and CDR2 YYEKEE (reference sequence). The ends lost 0 bases at V and 4 bases at J; junction bases unmatched: 5.

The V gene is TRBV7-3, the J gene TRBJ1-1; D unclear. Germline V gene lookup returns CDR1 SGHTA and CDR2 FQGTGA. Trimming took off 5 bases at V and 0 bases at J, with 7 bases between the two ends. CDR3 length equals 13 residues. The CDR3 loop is CASSAGMNTEAFF. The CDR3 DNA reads TGTGCCAGCAGCGCCGGAATGAACACTGAAGCTTTCTTT.

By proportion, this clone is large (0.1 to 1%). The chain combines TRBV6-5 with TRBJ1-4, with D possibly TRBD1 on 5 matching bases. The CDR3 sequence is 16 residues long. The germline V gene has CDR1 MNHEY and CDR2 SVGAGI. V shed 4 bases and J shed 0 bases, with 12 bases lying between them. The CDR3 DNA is TGTGCCAGCAGTTCGCACAGGAGTCCAACTAATGAAAAACTGTTTTTT. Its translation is CASSSHRSPTNEKLFF.

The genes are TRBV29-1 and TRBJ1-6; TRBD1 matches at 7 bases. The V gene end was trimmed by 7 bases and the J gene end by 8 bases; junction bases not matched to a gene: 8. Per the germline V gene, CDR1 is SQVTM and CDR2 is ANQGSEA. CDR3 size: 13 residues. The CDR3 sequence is CSAKTGNDSPLHF. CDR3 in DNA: TGCAGCGCAAAGACAGGGAACGATTCACCCCTCCACTTT.

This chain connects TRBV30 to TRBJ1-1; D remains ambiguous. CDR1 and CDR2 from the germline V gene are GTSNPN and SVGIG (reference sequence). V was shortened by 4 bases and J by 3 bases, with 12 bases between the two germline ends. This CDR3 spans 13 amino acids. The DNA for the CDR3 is TGTGCCTGGATCGCGGGAGGATACACTGAAGCTTTCTTT. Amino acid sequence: CAWIAGGYTEAFF.

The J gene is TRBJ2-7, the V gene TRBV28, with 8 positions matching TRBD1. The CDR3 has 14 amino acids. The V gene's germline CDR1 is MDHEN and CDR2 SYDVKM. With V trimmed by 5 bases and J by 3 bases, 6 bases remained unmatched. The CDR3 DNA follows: TGTGCCAGCAGTCAAATCGACAGGGGCTACGAGCAGTACTTC. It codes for CASSQIDRGYEQYF.

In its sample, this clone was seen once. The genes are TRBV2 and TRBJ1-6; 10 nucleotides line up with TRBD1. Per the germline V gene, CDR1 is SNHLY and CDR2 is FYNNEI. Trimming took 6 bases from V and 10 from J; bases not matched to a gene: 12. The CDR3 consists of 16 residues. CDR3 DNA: TGTGCCAGCAGCCAGACAGGGGGCGCGGCGCGGTCACCCCTCCACTTT. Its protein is CASSQTGGAARSPLHF.

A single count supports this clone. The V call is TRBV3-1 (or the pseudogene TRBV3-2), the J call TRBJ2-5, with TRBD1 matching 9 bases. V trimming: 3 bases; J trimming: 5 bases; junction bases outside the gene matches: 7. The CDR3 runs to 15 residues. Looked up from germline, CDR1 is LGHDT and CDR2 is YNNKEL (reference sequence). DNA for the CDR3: TGTGCCAGCAGCCAGGCGACAGGGGGATGGGAGACCCAGTACTTC. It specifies CASSQATGGWETQYF.

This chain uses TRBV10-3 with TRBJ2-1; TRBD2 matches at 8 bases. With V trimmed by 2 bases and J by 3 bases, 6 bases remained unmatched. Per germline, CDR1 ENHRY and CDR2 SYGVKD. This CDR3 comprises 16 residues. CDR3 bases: TGTGCCATCAGTGAGCTGTATAGCGGGGACTACAATGAGCAGTTCTTC. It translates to CAISELYSGDYNEQFF.

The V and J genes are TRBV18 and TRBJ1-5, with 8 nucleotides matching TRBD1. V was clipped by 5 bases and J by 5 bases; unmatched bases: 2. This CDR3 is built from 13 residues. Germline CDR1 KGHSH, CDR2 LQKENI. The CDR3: CASSSDRDQPQHF. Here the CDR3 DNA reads TGTGCCAGCTCATCGGACAGGGATCAGCCCCAGCATTTT.

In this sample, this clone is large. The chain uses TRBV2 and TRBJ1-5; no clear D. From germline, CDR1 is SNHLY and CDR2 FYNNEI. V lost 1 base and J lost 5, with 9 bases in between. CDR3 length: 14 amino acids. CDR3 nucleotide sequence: TGTGCCAGCAGTGAAGGGGGAATCGATCAGCCCCAGCATTTT. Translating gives CASSEGGIDQPQHF.

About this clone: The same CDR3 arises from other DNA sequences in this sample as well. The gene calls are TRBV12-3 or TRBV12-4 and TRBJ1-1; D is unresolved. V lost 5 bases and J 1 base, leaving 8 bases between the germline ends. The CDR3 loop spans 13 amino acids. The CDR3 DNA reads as TGTGCCAGCAGTCGGTCGGGGAACACTGAAGCTTTCTTT. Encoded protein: CASSRSGNTEAFF.

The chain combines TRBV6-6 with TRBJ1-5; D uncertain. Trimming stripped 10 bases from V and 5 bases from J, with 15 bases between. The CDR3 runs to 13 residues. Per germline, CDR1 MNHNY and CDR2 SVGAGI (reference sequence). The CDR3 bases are TGTGCCACCGGGGTTCGGAACTATCAGCCCCAGCATTTT. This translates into CATGVRNYQPQHF.

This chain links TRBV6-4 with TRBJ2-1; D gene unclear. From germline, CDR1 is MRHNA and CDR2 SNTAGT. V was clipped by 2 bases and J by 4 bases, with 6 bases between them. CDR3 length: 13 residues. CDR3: CASSDREYNEQFF. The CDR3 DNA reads TGTGCCAGCAGTGACAGGGAATACAATGAGCAGTTCTTC.

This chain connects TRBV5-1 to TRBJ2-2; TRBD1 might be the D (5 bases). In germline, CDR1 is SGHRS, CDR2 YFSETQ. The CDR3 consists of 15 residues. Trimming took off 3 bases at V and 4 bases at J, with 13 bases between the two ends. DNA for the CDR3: TGCGCCAGCAGCTCCAGCAGGGTGGGCACCGGGGAGCTGTTTTTT. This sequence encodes CASSSSRVGTGELFF. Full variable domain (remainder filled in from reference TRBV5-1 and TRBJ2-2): KAGVTQTPRYLIKTRGQQVTLSCSPISGHRSVSWYQQTPGQGLQFLFEYFSETQRNKGNFPGRFSGRQFSNSRSEMNVSTLELGDSALYLCASSSSRVGTGELFFGEGSRLTVL.

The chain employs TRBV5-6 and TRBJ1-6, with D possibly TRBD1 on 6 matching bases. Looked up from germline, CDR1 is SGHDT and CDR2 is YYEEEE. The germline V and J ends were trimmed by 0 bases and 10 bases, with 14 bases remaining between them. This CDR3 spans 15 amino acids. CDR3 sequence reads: CASSLATGLRSPLHF. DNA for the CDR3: TGTGCCAGCAGCTTGGCAACAGGGTTGAGGTCACCCCTCCACTTT.

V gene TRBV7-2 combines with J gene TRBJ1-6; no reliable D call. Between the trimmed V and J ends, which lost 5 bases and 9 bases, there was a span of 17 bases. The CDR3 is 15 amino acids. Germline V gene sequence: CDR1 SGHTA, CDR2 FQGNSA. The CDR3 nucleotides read TGTGCCAGCAGCCAGTACAGCGGGCGTGGTTCACCCCTCCACTTT. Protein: CASSQYSGRGSPLHF.

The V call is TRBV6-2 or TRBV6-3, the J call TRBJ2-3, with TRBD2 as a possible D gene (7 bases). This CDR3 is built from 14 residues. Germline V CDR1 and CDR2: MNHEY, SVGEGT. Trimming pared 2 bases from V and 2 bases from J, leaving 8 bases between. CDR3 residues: CASSYGGATDTQYF. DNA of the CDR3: TGTGCCAGCAGTTACGGGGGGGCCACAGATACGCAGTATTTT.

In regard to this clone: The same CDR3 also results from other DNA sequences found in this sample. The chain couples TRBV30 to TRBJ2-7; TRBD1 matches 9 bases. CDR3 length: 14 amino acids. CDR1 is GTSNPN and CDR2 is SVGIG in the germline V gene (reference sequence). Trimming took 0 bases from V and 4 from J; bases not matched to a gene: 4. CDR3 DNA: TGTGCCTGGAGTGTACAGGGGGCTTCTTACGAGCAGTACTTC. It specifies CAWSVQGASYEQYF.